The 32 T cell receptor beta chains below come from one sample, sequenced in a study of blood T cells in healthy people across ages. With a J-beta primer mix and a sample-barcoded 5' primer, a second PCR ran 7 to 11 cycles. TCRdb itself ran the 5' RACE reads through MiXCR, one entry per CDR3 protein. The table has around 1.5 million distinct CDR3 sequences, about 31% seen once; the top ten hold around 11%. The specimen sequenced was blood. The receptors originated from a woman aged 25-40 years in good health.

Points on this clonotype: One junction end does not reproduce the germline sequence, and a read error may be involved. The CDR3 DNA reads as TGTGCCAGCAACCAAGATCTGGAGACCCAGTACTTC. Translated, it gives CASNQDLETQYF. The chain joins TRBV4-2 to TRBJ2-5; D ambiguous. This CDR3 comprises 12 residues. Germline-derived CDR1 and CDR2 are LGHNA and YNFKEQ.

The rearrangement uses TRBV9 and TRBJ2-3, with TRBD2 matching over 8 bases. V shed 0 bases, J shed 4 bases, and the junction held 13 bases outside the gene matches. Germline CDR1 reads SGDLS; CDR2 reads YYNGEE. CDR3 length: 18 residues. CDR3 nucleotide sequence: TGTGCCAGCAGCGTAGATCAAGGCGGAGCGGGAGCTGCAGATACGCAGTATTTT. It codes for CASSVDQGGAGAADTQYF.

The CDR3 loop reads CASSLEAARETQYF. The CDR3 DNA sequence: TGTGCCAGCAGCTTGGAGGCCGCACGAGAGACCCAGTACTTC. The rearrangement uses TRBV5-5 and TRBJ2-5, with D uncertain. Germline assignment: CDR1 SGHKS and CDR2 YYEKEE (reference sequence). The CDR3 has 14 amino acids. With 0 bases removed from V and 4 bases from J, the gap between germline ends came to 10 bases.

This chain joins TRBV7-9 and TRBJ1-2; D is perhaps TRBD1 (5 bases). V lost 5 bases and J lost 5, with 15 bases in between. The CDR3 has 14 amino acids. From germline, CDR1 is SEHNR and CDR2 FQNEAQ (reference sequence). CDR3 residues: CASSQMGEMYGYTF. The CDR3 DNA sequence: TGTGCCAGCAGCCAAATGGGGGAAATGTATGGCTACACCTTC.

This chain joins TRBV6-5 and TRBJ2-3, with 10 nucleotides matching TRBD2. J was trimmed by 1 base and V by 0 bases; bases with no gene match: 1. CDR1 MNHEY and CDR2 SVGAGI come from the germline V gene. The CDR3 sequence is 16 residues long. CDR3 loop: CASSYSGLAGTDTQYF. CDR3 in DNA: TGTGCCAGCAGTTACTCCGGACTAGCGGGCACAGATACGCAGTATTTT.

The chain recombines TRBV20-1 with TRBJ1-1; no firm D call. Germline-derived CDR1 and CDR2 are DFQATT and SNEGSKA (reference sequence). V was pared by 3 bases and J by 0 bases, with 8 bases between. The CDR3 loop spans 13 amino acids. CDR3 sequence reads: CSASRSVNTEAFF. Written as DNA, the CDR3 is TGCAGTGCTAGTCGATCGGTGAACACTGAAGCTTTCTTT.

Points on this clonotype: One end of the junction is discordant with germline, which a read error may explain. The rearrangement links TRBV9 to TRBJ2-3; the D is unclear. This CDR3 is built from 15 residues. Germline V CDR1 and CDR2: SGDLS, YYNGEE. The CDR3 DNA sequence: TGTGCCAGCAACGTAGAGATCAGTAACACAGATACGCAGTATTTT. Residues: CASNVEISNTDTQYF.

The genes are TRBV12-3 or TRBV12-4 and TRBJ1-6; 8 bases line up with TRBD1. Trimming cost V 6 bases and J 9 bases; bases outside gene matches: 10. The CDR3 extends over 15 amino acids. The CDR3 loop reads CASSFLGQGPSPLHF. In DNA form, the CDR3 reads TGTGCCAGCAGCTTTCTCGGACAGGGACCTTCACCCCTCCACTTT.

This sequence joins TRBV5-1 and TRBJ2-1, with D maybe TRBD2 (6 bases). V was cut by 2 bases and J by 1 base, with 22 bases left in between. The length of the CDR3 is 19 residues. The germline gives CDR1 SGHRS, CDR2 YFSETQ. This CDR3 is CASSFSPWVREMSYNEQFF. DNA for the CDR3: TGCGCCAGCAGCTTCTCCCCCTGGGTACGGGAGATGTCCTACAATGAGCAGTTCTTC.

The table lists this clonotype with a few counts. V and J are TRBV6-1 and TRBJ2-7; TRBD2 matches 8 bases. The CDR3 is 14 amino acids. V lost 4 bases, J lost 6 bases, and 8 bases stayed unmatched. CDR1 is MNHNS, CDR2 SASEGT, per germline. The CDR3 region has the DNA TGTGCCAGCAGTGCCGGAGCGGGAGCTGGCGAGCAGTACTTC. It encodes CASSAGAGAGEQYF.

The J gene is TRBJ2-3, the V gene TRBV20-1; the D gene is possibly TRBD2 (6 bases). This CDR3 region has 14 residues. The germline V gene has CDR1 DFQATT and CDR2 SNEGSKA (reference sequence). Trimming took off 7 bases at V and 3 bases at J, with 17 bases between the two ends. CDR3 nucleotides: TGCAGTGTACAGGAGGGCCTGGGTACAGATACGCAGTATTTT. Encoded protein: CSVQEGLGTDTQYF.

The chain combines TRBV20-1 with TRBJ2-7; 16 nucleotides agree with TRBD2. The germline V gene encodes CDR1 DFQATT and CDR2 SNEGSKA (reference sequence). J gave up 0 bases and V 4 bases, and 12 bases lay outside the gene matches. The CDR3 has 19 amino acids. The chain's CDR3 is CSATPGTSGRVPLSYEQYF. CDR3 nucleotides: TGCAGTGCTACGCCCGGGACTAGCGGGAGGGTTCCCCTCTCCTACGAGCAGTACTTC.

The sample holds many counts of this clonotype. The chain carries TRBV11-1 and TRBJ2-1; 10 nucleotides agree with TRBD2. This CDR3 has 16 residues. The J segment lost 3 bases and the V segment lost 2 bases, leaving 4 bases of the junction unmatched. In germline, CDR1 is SGHAT, CDR2 FQDESV (reference sequence). The CDR3 DNA sequence: TGTGCCAGCAGCTTACGTGCTAGCGGGGGCTACAATGAGCAGTTCTTC. Translated: CASSLRASGGYNEQFF.

The chain recombines TRBV27 with TRBJ1-4; D call uncertain. Between the trimmed V and J ends, which lost 7 bases and 12 bases, there was a span of 21 bases. CDR3 length: 14 amino acids. CDR1 and CDR2 (germline): MNHEY, SMNVEV (reference sequence). The CDR3 region has the DNA TGTGCCAGCACTCCAAGGGCAGGTTGGAGGGAACTGTTTTTT. This codes for CASTPRAGWRELFF.

The rearrangement links TRBV7-2 to TRBJ2-6; no definite D call. The CDR3 is 15 amino acids. Per germline, CDR1 SGHTA and CDR2 FQGNSA. V was pared by 4 bases and J by 0 bases, with 7 bases between. The CDR3 DNA is TGTGCCAGCAGCTCCAGCGCCTCTGGGGCCAACGTCCTGACTTTC. Translation gives CASSSSASGANVLTF. The complete variable domain, with remaining parts taken from reference TRBV7-2 and TRBJ2-6, reads GAGVSQSPSNKVTEKGKDVELRCDPISGHTALYWYRQSLGQGLEFLIYFQGNSAPDKSGLPSDRFSAERTGGSVSTLTIQRTQQEDSAVYLCASSSSASGANVLTFGAGSRLTVL.

The V and J genes are TRBV20-1 and TRBJ2-3; 9 nucleotides line up with TRBD2. The CDR3 contains 17 residues. V lost 3 bases to trimming and J lost 2 bases; unmatched junction nucleotides: 12. Germline lookup yields CDR1 DFQATT and CDR2 SNEGSKA (reference sequence). Here the CDR3 reads CSASRASGTMITDTQYF. The CDR3 DNA follows: TGCAGTGCTAGTCGAGCTAGCGGGACCATGATCACAGATACGCAGTATTTT.

This clonotype came up many times. In DNA, the CDR3 is TGTGCCAGCAGTTCGGCGACCGGGACAGGGGGCGCAGATACGCAGTATTTT. Protein sequence: CASSSATGTGGADTQYF. The J gene is TRBJ2-3, the V gene TRBV6-5; 12 nucleotides match TRBD1. CDR3 length: 17 residues. Germline V gene sequence: CDR1 MNHEY, CDR2 SVGAGI. With 4 bases clipped from V and 4 bases from J, the junction kept 9 bases outside the gene matches.

J is TRBJ1-2 and V is TRBV2, with D uncertain. The CDR3 runs to 13 residues. The V and J ends lost 3 bases and 5 bases respectively, with 10 bases between them. Germline CDR1 is SNHLY and CDR2 is FYNNEI. The chain's CDR3 is CASSDVFSYGYTF. Written as DNA, the CDR3 is TGTGCCAGCAGTGATGTGTTTTCTTATGGCTACACCTTC.

This clonotype has more than one count but fewer than ten. The rearrangement uses TRBV6-5 and TRBJ1-4; no reliable D call. This CDR3 comprises 14 residues. The germline V and J ends were trimmed by 6 bases and 5 bases, with 13 bases remaining between them. CDR1 MNHEY and CDR2 SVGAGI come from the germline V gene. CDR3 DNA: TGTGCCAGCAGGGAACATGGGATAAATGAAAAACTGTTTTTT. It encodes CASREHGINEKLFF.

The chain employs TRBV7-9 and TRBJ1-5; the match to TRBD1 covers 11 bases. Germline V CDR1 and CDR2: SEHNR, FQNEAQ (reference sequence). CDR3 length: 16 residues. Trimming at V came to 5 bases and at J to 7 bases, leaving 10 bases not matched to a gene. CDR3 region: CASSKAGTGGGQPQHF. The CDR3 nucleotides are TGTGCCAGCAGCAAAGCCGGGACAGGGGGTGGACAGCCCCAGCATTTT. The entire variable domain, with the rest obtained from reference TRBV7-9 and TRBJ1-5, is as follows: DTGVSQNPRHKITKRGQNVTFRCDPISEHNRLYWYRQTLGQGPEFLTYFQNEAQLEKSRLLSDRFSAERPKGSFSTLEIQRTEQGDSAMYLCASSKAGTGGGQPQHFGDGTRLSIL.

This clonotype was counted ten times or more. J is TRBJ2-7 and V is TRBV29-1; 13 bases are a match to TRBD2. V shed 5 bases, J shed 5 bases, and the junction held 3 bases outside the gene matches. The V gene's germline CDR1 is SQVTM and CDR2 ANQGSEA. This CDR3 comprises 13 residues. The CDR3 here is CSVTGLAGDEQYF. In DNA form, the CDR3 reads TGCAGCGTTACCGGACTAGCGGGAGACGAGCAGTACTTC.

This clonotype came up a few times. As DNA, the CDR3 is TGTGCCAGCAGTTTATCGACGTCGCGAGAGCAGTACTTC. Translation gives CASSLSTSREQYF. The chain has TRBV27 and TRBJ2-7; no definite D call. Trimming pared 0 bases from V and 7 bases from J, leaving 10 bases between. CDR1 MNHEY and CDR2 SMNVEV come from the germline V gene (reference sequence). This CDR3 has 13 residues.

The chain uses TRBV5-6 and TRBJ2-1; 7 bases line up with TRBD2. Germline lookup yields CDR1 SGHDT and CDR2 YYEEEE. Trimming cost V 1 base and J 1 base; bases outside gene matches: 17. The CDR3 loop spans 20 amino acids. CDR3 DNA: TGTGCCAGCAGCTTGTGGCGACTAGCAGGAGATTTAGCGTCCTACAATGAGCAGTTCTTC. This codes for CASSLWRLAGDLASYNEQFF.

The chain uses TRBV9 and TRBJ2-1, with D perhaps matching TRBD1 (6 bases). Germline CDR1 SGDLS, CDR2 YYNGEE. Trimming took off 4 bases at V and 8 bases at J, with 19 bases between the two ends. The CDR3 loop spans 15 amino acids. CDR3: CASSTNRVSWDEQFF. Here the CDR3 DNA reads TGTGCCAGCAGCACTAACAGGGTCTCTTGGGATGAGCAGTTCTTC.

The chain joins TRBV15 to TRBJ2-7; D tentatively reads TRBD1 or TRBD2 (5 bases each). The CDR3 sequence is 13 residues long. In germline, CDR1 is LNHNV, CDR2 YYDKDF (reference sequence). With 5 bases removed from V and 6 bases from J, the gap between germline ends came to 14 bases. For the CDR3, the DNA is TGTGCCACCAGCCCCGACGAGAGGGGCGAGCAGTACTTC. It specifies CATSPDERGEQYF.

About this clonotype: Its ends do not fully match the called genes, so a read error is possible. The chain carries TRBV4-2 and TRBJ2-3; 8 bases fit TRBD2. CDR1 and CDR2 (germline): LGHNA, YNFKEQ. CDR3 length: 16 residues. The CDR3 is CAGSQVSRGGTDTQYF. CDR3 DNA sequence: TGTGCCGGCAGCCAAGTATCGCGGGGGGGCACAGATACGCAGTATTTT.

The chain combines TRBV20-1 with TRBJ2-1, with 12 nucleotides matching TRBD2. The CDR3 loop spans 15 amino acids. After removal of 0 bases from V and 10 bases from J, the junction contained 7 bases not matched to a gene. Germline V gene data show CDR1 as DFQATT and CDR2 as SNEGSKA (reference sequence). The CDR3 nucleotides read TGCAGTGCTAGAGATCTAGCGGGAGGGCCCATCGAGCAGTTCTTC. It codes for CSARDLAGGPIEQFF.

The chain employs TRBV7-8 and TRBJ1-6, with D possibly being TRBD1 (5 bases). Germline CDR1 SGHVS, CDR2 FQNEAQ. The germline V and J ends were trimmed by 4 bases and 6 bases, with 13 bases remaining between them. The length of the CDR3 is 15 residues. The CDR3 DNA follows: TGTGCCAGCAGCTCCCTCCCCGGGGGTAATTCACCCCTCCACTTT. It translates to CASSSLPGGNSPLHF.

The chain links TRBV27 to TRBJ1-1; possibly TRBD1 for D (5 bases). Between the trimmed V and J ends, which lost 5 bases and 4 bases, there was a span of 20 bases. Germline values: CDR1 MNHEY, CDR2 SMNVEV (reference sequence). CDR3 length equals 16 residues. CDR3 sequence reads: CASSREGLGVGTEAFF. DNA for the CDR3: TGTGCCAGCAGTCGCGAGGGACTTGGGGTGGGCACTGAAGCTTTCTTT.

The V and J genes are TRBV12-3 or TRBV12-4 and TRBJ1-2; D not certain. V dropped 2 bases and J dropped 6 bases, with 13 bases sitting between them. The CDR3 is 14 amino acids. CDR3 sequence (DNA): TGTGCCAGCAGTTTAACAGCCTTTGGAGATGGCTACACCTTC. It translates to CASSLTAFGDGYTF.

The rearrangement joins TRBV20-1 to TRBJ2-3; weak D call: TRBD2 (6 bases). V lost 0 bases and J 2 bases, leaving 9 bases between the germline ends. The CDR3 has 14 amino acids. From germline, CDR1 is DFQATT and CDR2 SNEGSKA (reference sequence). The CDR3 nucleotides are TGCAGTGCTAGAGAGGAGGGCTCCACAGATACGCAGTATTTT. Its translation: CSAREEGSTDTQYF.

The chain joins TRBV5-5 to TRBJ2-5, with a weak D call TRBD2 (7 bases). In germline, CDR1 is SGHKS, CDR2 YYEKEE (reference sequence). The CDR3 has 17 residues. The ends were cut back, 3 bases at V and 0 bases at J, with 18 bases in the middle. For the CDR3, the DNA is TGTGCCAGCAGCTCCCATGGGGGGGCCTTGTACCAAGAGACCCAGTACTTC. Amino acid sequence: CASSSHGGALYQETQYF.